These 3 T cell receptor beta chains were sequenced from one sample in a study of CD8+ T cells in alopecia areata. RNA extraction was followed by reverse transcription into cDNA, which acted as the sequencing template. The table came from immunoSEQ multiplex PCR; TCRdb's copy has only in-frame clones and leaves some out. The sample records roughly 200,000 clones, almost 65% being singletons. The material sequenced was CD4+ T cells sorted from blood, taken at week 0. Receptors originate from a human donor with alopecia areata.

Comment on this clone: This same CDR3 is encoded by further DNA sequences in the sample. The genes are TRBV30 and TRBJ2-3; 8 positions match TRBD2. The CDR3 has 12 amino acids. Germline V CDR1 and CDR2: GTSNPN, SVGIG (reference sequence). With 4 bases clipped from V and 4 bases from J, the junction kept 1 base outside the gene matches. The CDR3 nucleotides are TGTGCCTGGACCGGGGGGGCAGATACGCAGTATTTT. Its translation is CAWTGGADTQYF.

V gene TRBV5-1 combines with J gene TRBJ2-3; 7 positions agree with TRBD1. V was pared by 2 bases and J by 4 bases, with 16 bases of the junction left unmatched. The CDR3 spans 18 residues. Germline CDR1 and CDR2: SGHRS and YFSETQ. Written as DNA, the CDR3 is TGCGCCAGCAGCTTTAGGAGGAAGACAGGGAGTTTCTCAGATACGCAGTATTTT. This sequence encodes CASSFRRKTGSFSDTQYF.

This clone was picked up a small number of times. The chain carries TRBV29-1 and TRBJ2-5, with D perhaps given as TRBD1 or TRBD2 (6 bases each). Germline CDR1 SQVTM, CDR2 ANQGSEA. This CDR3 has 14 residues. The V end lost 4 bases, the J end lost 1 base, and 13 bases lay between the germline ends. The CDR3 loop is CSVAVGGGQETQYF. The DNA of the CDR3 is TGCAGCGTTGCCGTCGGGGGCGGCCAAGAGACCCAGTACTTC.